These T cell receptor beta chains were read from a single sample in a study of a mutant IDH1 vaccine in newly diagnosed glioma. Clones were read by immunoSEQ multiplex PCR, and TCRdb kept only the in-frame ones, dropping some. The sample shows about 60,000 clones, nearly 85% of them seen only once. The antigens for these receptors are not known. The specimen comprised PBMCs, sampled from a glioma patient whose treatment included an IDH1 peptide vaccine. The receptors were sampled from a man aged 18 to 30 with glioma. Both conserved end residues are part of each CDR3. Fields, in order: J gene, clone size, V gene, D gene, CDR3 protein, CDR3 DNA. The D gene is left open where the match is weak. Clone size, where shown, is once, few, many, or a class for clones that have expanded.

>TRBJ1-1|-|TRBV29-1|-
CSVLKEEKGTEAFF
TGCAGCGTGCTAAAAGAGGAAAAAGGAACTGAAGCTTTCTTT
>TRBJ2-7|-|TRBV4-1|-
CASSQEEAAQYF
TGCGCCAGCAGCCAAGAGGAAGCAGCGCAGTACTTC
>TRBJ2-1|-|TRBV4-3|-
CASSPQVQRYSNEQFF
TGCGCCAGCAGCCCTCAGGTCCAGCGGTATTCAAATGAGCAGTTCTTC
>TRBJ1-1|-|TRBV2|-
CASSDRALPLNTEAFF
TGTGCCAGCAGTGATAGGGCACTTCCTCTAAACACTGAAGCTTTCTTT
>TRBJ1-2|few|TRBV30|-
CAGVRQPYGGYTF
TGTGCCGGCGTCCGACAGCCTTATGGAGGCTACACCTTC
>TRBJ1-5|-|TRBV30|-
CAASRGLSNQPQHF
TGTGCCGCAAGCAGGGGTTTGAGCAATCAGCCCCAGCATTTT
>TRBJ2-7|-|TRBV30|-
CAWEGDPQEQYF
TGTGCCTGGGAGGGGGACCCTCAGGAGCAGTACTTC
>TRBJ2-7|once|TRBV5-4|TRBD1
CASSLPGQGPYEQYF
TGTGCCAGCAGCTTACCGGGACAGGGCCCCTACGAGCAGTACTTC
>TRBJ1-2|-|TRBV5-6|TRBD1
CASSPIQGNGYTF
TGTGCCAGCAGCCCAATACAGGGGAATGGCTACACCTTC
>TRBJ2-2|-|TRBV4-3|-
CASSQAAAGELFF
TGCGCCAGCAGCCAAGCGGCGGCCGGGGAGCTGTTTTTT
>TRBJ1-1|-|TRBV30|-
CAWSGQVNTEAFF
TGTGCCTGGAGTGGACAGGTCAACACTGAAGCTTTCTTT
>TRBJ1-2|-|TRBV30|-
CAWTPGQGNYGYTF
TGTGCCTGGACCCCGGGACAAGGAAACTATGGCTACACCTTC
>TRBJ1-4|few|TRBV14|TRBD1
CASSLSGTGIEKLFF
TGTGCCAGCAGCCTGTCCGGGACAGGGATAGAAAAACTGTTTTTT
>TRBJ2-7|-|TRBV4-3|-
CASSQEATGGEQYF
TGCGCCAGCAGCCAAGAAGCTACAGGTGGCGAGCAGTACTTC
>TRBJ2-3|-|TRBV6-4|-
CASSESSTDTQYF
TGTGCCAGCAGTGAGTCCAGCACAGATACGCAGTATTTT
>TRBJ2-7|-|TRBV7-8|-
CASSSTTSYEQYF
TGTGCCAGCAGCTCCACAACTAGCTACGAGCAGTACTTC
>TRBJ1-5|-|TRBV2|-
CASRQLTGTQPQHF
TGTGCCAGCAGGCAACTGACAGGTACTCAGCCCCAGCATTTT
>TRBJ2-1|-|TRBV4-1|-
CASSEQGGSYNEQFF
TGCGCCAGCAGCGAACAGGGGGGGTCCTACAATGAGCAGTTCTTC
>TRBJ2-7|-|TRBV7-2|-
CASSLLAAGRGEQYF
TGTGCCAGCAGCTTATTGGCGGCGGGCAGGGGCGAGCAGTACTTC
>TRBJ2-2|-|TRBV15|-
CATSRGRAFGTGELFF
TGTGCCACCAGCAGAGGCCGGGCCTTCGGCACCGGGGAGCTGTTTTTT
>TRBJ1-2|-|TRBV14|TRBD1
CASSQSGQGSYGYTF
TGTGCCAGCAGCCAGTCGGGACAGGGGAGCTATGGCTACACCTTC
>TRBJ2-3|-|TRBV9|-
CASSVEAGVRRTDTQYF
TGTGCCAGCAGCGTAGAGGCCGGAGTGAGACGCACAGATACGCAGTATTTT
>TRBJ1-3|-|TRBV2|-
CAVHSLSAGNTIYF
TGTGCCGTCCACAGTCTCTCTGCTGGAAACACCATATATTTT
>TRBJ2-7|-|TRBV9|-
CASSLSGFPKANEQYF
TGTGCCAGCAGCCTTTCGGGATTTCCAAAGGCTAACGAGCAGTACTTC
>TRBJ2-3|-|TRBV6-5|-
CASSQPGFRPDTQYF
TGTGCCAGCAGCCAACCGGGGTTTAGGCCAGATACGCAGTATTTT
>TRBJ2-1|-|TRBV27|TRBD1
CASSLSGTGNEQFF
TGTGCCAGCAGTTTATCGGGGACAGGGAATGAGCAGTTCTTC
>TRBJ2-7|-|TRBV7-8|TRBD2
CASSKEGLAPGYEQYF
TGTGCCAGCAGCAAAGAGGGACTAGCGCCGGGCTACGAGCAGTACTTC
>TRBJ2-1|-|TRBV7-6|TRBD2
CASSFPGTSGVNEQFF
TGTGCCAGCAGCTTTCCAGGGACTAGCGGGGTGAATGAGCAGTTCTTC
>TRBJ2-7|-|TRBV4-3|-
CASSQDGGPYEQYF
TGCGCCAGCAGCCAAGATGGAGGGCCCTACGAGCAGTACTTC
>TRBJ2-3|-|TRBV6-4|TRBD2
CASSAVAGVADTQYF
TGTGCCAGCAGTGCAGTAGCGGGAGTGGCAGATACGCAGTATTTT
>TRBJ2-7|-|TRBV5-4|-
CASSPAGDWRTYEQYF
TGTGCCAGCAGCCCCGCCGGGGACTGGAGGACCTACGAGCAGTACTTC
>TRBJ1-1|-|TRBV5-1|-
CASSLAAIRDSEAFF
TGCGCCAGCAGCTTGGCCGCGATCAGGGACTCTGAAGCTTTCTTT
>TRBJ2-7|-|TRBV15|TRBD1
CATKGTGHYEQYF
TGTGCCACCAAAGGGACAGGGCACTACGAGCAGTACTTC
>TRBJ2-6|-|TRBV30|-
CAWNRDLSGANVLTF
TGTGCCTGGAACAGGGATCTCTCTGGGGCCAACGTCCTGACTTTC
>TRBJ2-2|-|TRBV6-5|-
CASSYADLGTGELFF
TGTGCCAGCAGTTATGCGGATTTAGGGACCGGGGAGCTGTTTTTT
>TRBJ1-6|-|TRBV7-9|-
CASSLTGSRNSPLHF
TGTGCCAGCAGCCTGACGGGGTCGCGCAATTCACCCCTCCACTTT
>TRBJ1-4|few|TRBV5-4|-
CASSPDRGEKLFF
TGTGCCAGCAGCCCCGACCGGGGTGAAAAACTGTTTTTT
>TRBJ1-2|-|TRBV6-5|TRBD1
CASSPATGLEACTF
TGTGCCAGCAGTCCGGCGACAGGGCTGGAGGCGTGCACCTTC
>TRBJ2-3|-|TRBV30|TRBD2
CAWNKLAGAFTDTQYF
TGTGCCTGGAATAAACTAGCGGGGGCCTTCACAGATACGCAGTATTTT
>TRBJ1-6|few|TRBV30|-
CAWSKGPTQDSPLHF
TGTGCCTGGAGTAAGGGCCCGACCCAAGATTCACCCCTCCACTTT
>TRBJ2-5|-|TRBV5-4|-
CASSLPPYQETQYF
TGTGCCAGCAGCCTTCCCCCTTACCAAGAGACCCAGTACTTC
>TRBJ1-3|once|TRBV7-2|-
CASSPYSSGNTIYF
TGTGCCAGCAGCCCCTACTCCTCTGGAAACACCATATATTTT
>TRBJ1-3|-|TRBV7-2|-
CASSLSGVRQGGWGNTIYF
TGTGCCAGCAGCTTGTCCGGGGTTCGTCAGGGCGGTTGGGGAAACACCATATATTTT
>TRBJ2-4|-|TRBV28|-
CASSLVARNIQYF
TGTGCCAGCAGTTTAGTTGCCCGTAACATTCAGTACTTC
>TRBJ2-1|-|TRBV10-3|TRBD1
CAISDGSGTGVDNEQFF
TGTGCCATCAGTGACGGTAGTGGAACAGGGGTAGACAATGAGCAGTTCTTC
>TRBJ2-3|once|TRBV5-1|-
CASSFRPESTDTQYF
TGCGCCAGCAGCTTCCGACCCGAAAGCACAGATACGCAGTATTTT
>TRBJ2-1|-|TRBV4-2|-
CASSVDMYEQFF
TGTGCCAGCAGCGTTGACATGTATGAGCAGTTCTTC
>TRBJ2-1|-|TRBV29-1|-
CSVGGGGIPYNEQFF
TGCAGCGTTGGAGGCGGCGGGATTCCCTACAATGAGCAGTTCTTC
>TRBJ2-3|-|TRBV7-8|-
CASSVTPLAPLADTQYF
TGTGCCAGCAGCGTGACCCCTCTAGCGCCTCTGGCAGATACGCAGTATTTT
>TRBJ2-7|-|TRBV5-6|-
CASSFRALGTYEQYF
TGTGCCAGCAGCTTTAGGGCCCTAGGGACCTACGAGCAGTACTTC
>TRBJ1-2|-|TRBV2|-
CARFRGRGYGYTF
TGTGCCAGATTTCGGGGGAGGGGCTATGGCTACACCTTC
>TRBJ1-1|-|TRBV2|-
CASSAIKGTEAFF
TGTGCCAGCAGCGCCATTAAGGGGACTGAAGCTTTCTTT